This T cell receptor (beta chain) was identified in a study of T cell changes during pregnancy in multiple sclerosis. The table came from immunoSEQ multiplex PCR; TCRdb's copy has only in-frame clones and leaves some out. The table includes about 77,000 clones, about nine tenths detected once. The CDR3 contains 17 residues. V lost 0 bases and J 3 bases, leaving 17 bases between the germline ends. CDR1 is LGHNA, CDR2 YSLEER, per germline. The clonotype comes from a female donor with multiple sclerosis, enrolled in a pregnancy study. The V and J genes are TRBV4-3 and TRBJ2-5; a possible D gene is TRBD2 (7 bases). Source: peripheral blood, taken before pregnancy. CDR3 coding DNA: TGCGCCAGCAGCCAAGAATTAGGGGGGGGAGAAGAAGAGACCCAGTACTTC. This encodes CASSQELGGGEEETQYF.